What follows are 23 T cell receptor beta chains derived from one specimen sequenced in a study of early T cells in non-severe SARS-CoV-2 infection. In TCRdb, the 5' RACE reads were re-called with MiXCR into one record per CDR3 protein. The sample holds 70,000 or so distinct CDR3 sequences, 10% to 15% seen once. Sequenced material: whole blood. The source of these receptors is an adult who was a healthcare worker with PCR-confirmed SARS-CoV-2 infection or an uninfected control (not recorded which).

This clonotype has more than one count but fewer than ten. The chain couples TRBV12-3 or TRBV12-4 to TRBJ2-1; D is uncertain. This CDR3 has 15 residues. V shed 6 bases and J shed 8 bases, with 20 bases lying between them. The CDR3, as DNA: TGTGCCAGCAGCTCTCCTAGTCGTGGCAACTATGAGCAGTTCTTC. Amino acids: CASSSPSRGNYEQFF.

This chain joins TRBV5-1 and TRBJ1-2; TRBD1 matches 8 bases. CDR3 length equals 15 residues. After removal of 3 bases from V and 2 bases from J, the junction contained 6 bases not matched to a gene. The germline V gene encodes CDR1 SGHRS and CDR2 YFSETQ. The CDR3 region has the DNA TGCGCCAGCAGCTGGTCGACAGGGGAGAACTATGGCTACACCTTC. Protein product: CASSWSTGENYGYTF.

This chain uses TRBV12-3 or TRBV12-4 with TRBJ2-7; D possibly corresponds to TRBD1 (6 bases). This CDR3 region has 19 residues. V was clipped by 2 bases and J by 6 bases, with 29 bases between them. The CDR3 nucleotides are TGTGCCAGCAGTTTACGGGTGAAGAGGGGGTTTCCGCTACGGAGCGAGCAGTACTTC. It yields the protein CASSLRVKRGFPLRSEQYF.

The chain links TRBV7-2 to TRBJ2-5; TRBD2 aligns across 9 bases. The CDR3 consists of 14 residues. V trimming: 1 base; J trimming: 6 bases; junction bases outside the gene matches: 3. Looked up from germline, CDR1 is SGHTA and CDR2 is FQGNSA. The CDR3 coding sequence is TGTGCCAGCAGCTTAGTAGCGGGGGAGAAGACCCAGTACTTC. This encodes CASSLVAGEKTQYF.

This clonotype was observed many times. This chain uses TRBV7-9 with TRBJ2-1; 7 positions match TRBD1. CDR1 SEHNR and CDR2 FQNEAQ come from the germline V gene (reference sequence). The CDR3 spans 17 residues. V gave up 0 bases and J gave up 9 bases; unmatched junction bases: 14. The CDR3 DNA is TGTGCCAGCAGCTTAGCTCAAGTGGGAGACAGGGACATTGAGCAGTTCTTC. This translates into CASSLAQVGDRDIEQFF. Using reference TRBV7-9 and TRBJ2-1 for the parts outside the CDR3, the full variable domain is DTGVSQNPRHKITKRGQNVTFRCDPISEHNRLYWYRQTLGQGPEFLTYFQNEAQLEKSRLLSDRFSAERPKGSFSTLEIQRTEQGDSAMYLCASSLAQVGDRDIEQFFGPGTRLTVL.

The table lists this clonotype with a few counts. This sequence joins TRBV20-1 and TRBJ2-1, with TRBD2 identical over 9 bases. The trim removed 3 bases at V and 3 bases at J, leaving 9 bases unmatched. This CDR3 has 16 residues. The germline CDR1 and CDR2 sequences are DFQATT and SNEGSKA (reference sequence). The CDR3 sequence: CSASPGGRGGYNEQFF. The CDR3, as DNA: TGCAGTGCTAGCCCCGGAGGGCGGGGGGGCTACAATGAGCAGTTCTTC.

This clonotype occurred many times. The V gene is TRBV10-2, the J gene TRBJ2-4; D tentatively reads TRBD1 or TRBD2 (5 bases each). Trimming took off 7 bases at V and 1 base at J, with 20 bases between the two ends. CDR1 is WSHSY and CDR2 is SAAADI in the germline V gene. CDR3 length equals 17 residues. The CDR3 DNA reads as TGCGCCAGCACCTCTCAGGGTGCCCGCGGGGCCAAAAACATTCAGTACTTC. This codes for CASTSQGARGAKNIQYF.

This clonotype has a handful of counts. The chain joins TRBV12-3 or TRBV12-4 to TRBJ1-1, with TRBD1 identical over 8 bases. Trimming removed 6 bases from V and 5 bases from J; junction bases left unmatched: 11. This CDR3 spans 15 amino acids. CDR3 DNA sequence: TGTGCCAGCAGCCCTACGCGACAGGGGCGGACTGAAGCTTTCTTT. This sequence encodes CASSPTRQGRTEAFF.

This clonotype was found a few times. The gene calls are TRBV2 and TRBJ1-1; TRBD1 matches 10 bases. The trim removed 6 bases at V and 4 bases at J, leaving 2 bases unmatched. CDR3 length equals 13 residues. CDR1 and CDR2 (germline): SNHLY, FYNNEI. CDR3 loop: CASSGQGGTEAFF. The CDR3, as DNA: TGTGCCAGCAGCGGACAGGGGGGCACTGAAGCTTTCTTT.

This clonotype was detected only a few times. The chain carries TRBV27 and TRBJ2-7, with a tentative D call TRBD1 (5 bases). The CDR3 loop spans 14 amino acids. The germline V gene has CDR1 MNHEY and CDR2 SMNVEV (reference sequence). Deletions cut 2 bases from V and 1 base from J, with 9 bases between. DNA of the CDR3: TGTGCCAGCAGTTTAAAACAGGCATCCTACGAGCAGTACTTC. Translating gives CASSLKQASYEQYF.

This clonotype has just a few counts. V is TRBV23-1 and J is TRBJ1-1; the D is unclear. TRBV23-1 is labeled an ORF, and its function is uncertain. The CDR3 length is 15 residues. V was pared by 4 bases and J by 0 bases, with 12 bases between. CDR3 residues: CASSLVEFMNTEAFF. The CDR3 nucleotides read TGCGCCAGCAGTCTCGTTGAATTCATGAACACTGAAGCTTTCTTT.

The chain links TRBV20-1 to TRBJ2-7, with 9 bases that match TRBD1. V shed 8 bases, J shed 3 bases, and the junction held 11 bases outside the gene matches. Looked up from germline, CDR1 is DFQATT and CDR2 is SNEGSKA (reference sequence). The length of the CDR3 is 14 residues. The CDR3 region has the DNA TGCAGTCTGGGTTCCGGGACAGGGCGCTACGAGCAGTACTTC. It yields the protein CSLGSGTGRYEQYF.

This clonotype came up a few times. The CDR3 loop reads CAWSEGGGSDTQYF. For the CDR3, the DNA is TGTGCCTGGAGTGAAGGGGGGGGTTCAGATACGCAGTATTTT. The rearrangement uses TRBV30 and TRBJ2-3; possibly TRBD2 for D (7 bases). The CDR3 runs 14 residues. Trimming took off 1 base at V and 4 bases at J, with 12 bases between the two ends. CDR1 and CDR2 (germline): GTSNPN, SVGIG (reference sequence).

This clonotype occurred once. V and J are TRBV5-1 and TRBJ1-1; D is possibly TRBD1 (6 bases). The CDR3 consists of 14 residues. Germline CDR1 SGHRS, CDR2 YFSETQ. Between the trimmed V and J ends, which lost 4 bases and 2 bases, there was a span of 12 bases. In DNA, the CDR3 is TGCGCCAGCAGCACACAGGGATTCAACACTGAAGCTTTCTTT. Its protein is CASSTQGFNTEAFF.

The sample holds many counts of this clonotype. The CDR3 nucleotides read TGTGCCAGCACCTTGGCGGGACCGGCGGATCAGCCCCAGCATTTT. Amino acid sequence: CASTLAGPADQPQHF. The chain recombines TRBV12-3 or TRBV12-4 with TRBJ1-5, with D perhaps TRBD1 (5 bases). The CDR3 runs to 15 residues. The V and J ends lost 7 bases and 5 bases respectively, with 18 bases between them.

The table lists this clonotype with many counts. The rearrangement links TRBV3-1 to TRBJ1-1; the D is unclear. Trimming shortened V by 1 base and J by 1 base, and 7 bases separated the two germline ends. Germline CDR1 and CDR2: LGHDT and YNNKEL (reference sequence). The CDR3 runs 14 residues. The CDR3 DNA sequence: TGTGCCAGCAGCCAAGTTCCGGAGAACACTGAAGCTTTCTTT. Protein: CASSQVPENTEAFF.

Comments on this clonotype: A much bigger clone sits one base away, suggesting this may be a read error. The chain is built from TRBV5-1 and TRBJ2-7; the D is unclear. The CDR3 extends over 14 amino acids. CDR1 SGHRS and CDR2 YFSETQ come from the germline V gene. The CDR3 DNA sequence: TGCGCCAGCAGCTTGCAATCGGATCCCTACGAGCAGCACTTC. It encodes CASSLQSDPYEQHF. The full variable domain, its missing parts supplied by reference TRBV5-1 and TRBJ2-7, is KAGVTQTPRYLIKTRGQQVTLSCSPISGHRSVSWYQQTPGQGLQFLFEYFSETQRNKGNFPGRFSGRQFSNSRSEMNVSTLELGDSALYLCASSLQSDPYEQHFGPGTRLTVT.

This clonotype was observed a handful of times. The chain carries TRBV11-2 and TRBJ1-1, with 7 bases lining up with TRBD1. Germline CDR1 is SGHAT and CDR2 is FQNNGV. Germline trimming cut 4 bases from V and 5 bases from J; bases unmatched to any gene: 4. This CDR3 contains 13 residues. The CDR3 coding sequence is TGTGCCAGCAGCTCACAGGGGAGAACTGAAGCTTTCTTT. Translating it yields CASSSQGRTEAFF.

The sample holds many counts of this clonotype. The CDR3 is CASSLLGWAFF. CDR3 bases: TGTGCCAGCAGTTTATTGGGATGGGCTTTCTTT. The genes are TRBV12-3 or TRBV12-4 and TRBJ1-1, with no clear D. V lost 2 bases and J 11 bases, leaving 9 bases between the germline ends. The CDR3 runs to 11 residues.

As to this clonotype: A much larger clone differs by one base, so this may be a read error. V and J are TRBV9 and TRBJ1-2, with TRBD1 matching 7 bases. Germline V gene lookup returns CDR1 SGDLS and CDR2 YYNGEE. The CDR3 runs to 14 residues. Trimming at V came to 6 bases and at J to 0 bases, leaving 5 bases not matched to a gene. The CDR3 nucleotides are TGTGCCAGCATCGCGGGACAGACTAACTATGGCTACACCTTC. Translated, it gives CASIAGQTNYGYTF.

This clonotype has a handful of counts. The chain is built from TRBV2 and TRBJ2-1; TRBD2 matches 10 bases. This CDR3 has 15 amino acids. Trimming took 6 bases from V and 6 from J; bases not matched to a gene: 8. CDR1 is SNHLY, CDR2 FYNNEI, per germline. The CDR3 sequence is CASSRTSGSLNEQFF. The CDR3 DNA follows: TGTGCCAGCAGCCGGACTAGCGGTTCCCTCAATGAGCAGTTCTTC.

In DNA form, the CDR3 reads TGCAGTGCTAGAGCGGTGGGTACGACGAACACTGAAGCTTTCTTT. It yields the protein CSARAVGTTNTEAFF. V and J are TRBV20-1 and TRBJ1-1; no reliable D call. Trimming cost V 1 base and J 1 base, with 13 bases left between them. Germline V CDR1 and CDR2: DFQATT, SNEGSKA (reference sequence). The CDR3 has 15 amino acids.

This clonotype has only a few counts. The rearrangement links TRBV3-1 to TRBJ2-7, with 8 bases lining up with TRBD2. The CDR3 extends over 14 amino acids. Trimming took 4 bases from V and 0 from J; bases not matched to a gene: 2. Germline V gene sequence: CDR1 LGHDT, CDR2 YNNKEL (reference sequence). CDR3 protein: CASSRGGTSYEQYF. As DNA, the CDR3 is TGTGCCAGCAGCCGCGGGGGGACCTCCTACGAGCAGTACTTC.